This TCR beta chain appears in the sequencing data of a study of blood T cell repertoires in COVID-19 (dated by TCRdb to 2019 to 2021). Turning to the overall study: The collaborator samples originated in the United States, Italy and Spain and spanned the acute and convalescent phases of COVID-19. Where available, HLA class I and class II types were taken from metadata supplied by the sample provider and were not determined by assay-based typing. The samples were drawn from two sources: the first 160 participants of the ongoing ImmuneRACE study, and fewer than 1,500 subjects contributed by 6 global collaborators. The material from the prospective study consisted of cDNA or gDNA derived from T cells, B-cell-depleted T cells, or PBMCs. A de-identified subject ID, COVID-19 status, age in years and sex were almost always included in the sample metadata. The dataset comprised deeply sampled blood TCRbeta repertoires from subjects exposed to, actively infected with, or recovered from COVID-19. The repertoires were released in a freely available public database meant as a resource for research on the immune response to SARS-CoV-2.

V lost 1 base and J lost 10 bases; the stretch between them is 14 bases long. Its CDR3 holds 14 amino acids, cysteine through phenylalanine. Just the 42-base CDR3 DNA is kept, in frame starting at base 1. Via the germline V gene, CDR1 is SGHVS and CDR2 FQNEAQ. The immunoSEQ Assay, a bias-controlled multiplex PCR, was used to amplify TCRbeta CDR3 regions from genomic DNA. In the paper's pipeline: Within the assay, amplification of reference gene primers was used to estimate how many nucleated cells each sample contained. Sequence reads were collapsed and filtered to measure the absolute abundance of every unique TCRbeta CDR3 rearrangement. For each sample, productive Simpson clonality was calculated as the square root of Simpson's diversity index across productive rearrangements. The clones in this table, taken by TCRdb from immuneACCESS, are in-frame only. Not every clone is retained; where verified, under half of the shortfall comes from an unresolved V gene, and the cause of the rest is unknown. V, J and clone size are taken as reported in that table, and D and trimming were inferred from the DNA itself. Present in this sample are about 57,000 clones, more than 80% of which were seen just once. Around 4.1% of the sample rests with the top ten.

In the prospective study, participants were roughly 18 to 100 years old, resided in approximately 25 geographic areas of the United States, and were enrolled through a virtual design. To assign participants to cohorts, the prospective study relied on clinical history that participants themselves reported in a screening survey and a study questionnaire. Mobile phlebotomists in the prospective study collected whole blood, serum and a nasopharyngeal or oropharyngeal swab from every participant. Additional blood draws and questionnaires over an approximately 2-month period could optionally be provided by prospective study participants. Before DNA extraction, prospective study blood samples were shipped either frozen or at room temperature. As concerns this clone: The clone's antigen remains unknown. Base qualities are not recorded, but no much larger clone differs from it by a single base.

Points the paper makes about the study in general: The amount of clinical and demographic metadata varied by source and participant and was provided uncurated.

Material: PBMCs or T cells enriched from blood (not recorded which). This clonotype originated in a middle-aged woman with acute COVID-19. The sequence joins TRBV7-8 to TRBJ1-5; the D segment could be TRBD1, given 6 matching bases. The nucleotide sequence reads TGTGCCAGCAGCTTAGAACAGGGCGAGTTACCCCAGCATTTT. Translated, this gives CASSLEQGELPQHF.